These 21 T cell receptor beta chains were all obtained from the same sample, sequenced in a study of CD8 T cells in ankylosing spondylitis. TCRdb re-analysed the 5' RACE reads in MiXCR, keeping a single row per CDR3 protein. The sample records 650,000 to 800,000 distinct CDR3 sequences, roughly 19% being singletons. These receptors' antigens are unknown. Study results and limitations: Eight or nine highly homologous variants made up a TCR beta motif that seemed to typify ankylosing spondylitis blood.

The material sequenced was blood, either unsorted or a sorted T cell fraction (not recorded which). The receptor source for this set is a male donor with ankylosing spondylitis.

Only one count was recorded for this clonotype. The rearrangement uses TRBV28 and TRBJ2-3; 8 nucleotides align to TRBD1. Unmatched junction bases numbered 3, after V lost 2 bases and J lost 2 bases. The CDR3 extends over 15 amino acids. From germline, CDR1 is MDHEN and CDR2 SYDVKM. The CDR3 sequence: CASSLGQGYTDTQYF. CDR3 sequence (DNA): TGTGCCAGCAGTTTAGGACAGGGATACACAGATACGCAGTATTTT.

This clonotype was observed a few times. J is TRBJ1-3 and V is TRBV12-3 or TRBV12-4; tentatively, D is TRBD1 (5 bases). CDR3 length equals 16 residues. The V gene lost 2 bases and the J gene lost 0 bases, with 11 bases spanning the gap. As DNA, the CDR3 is TGTGCCAGCAGTTTAATGAGGGGAGGCTCTGGAAACACCATATATTTT. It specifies CASSLMRGGSGNTIYF.

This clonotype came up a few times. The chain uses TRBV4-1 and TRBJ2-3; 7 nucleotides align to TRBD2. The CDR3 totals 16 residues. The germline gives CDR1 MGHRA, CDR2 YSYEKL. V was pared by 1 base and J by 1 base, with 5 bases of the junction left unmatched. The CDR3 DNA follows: TGCGCCAGCAGCCAAGGGGGCGGGAGTGGCACAGATACGCAGTATTTT. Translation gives CASSQGGGSGTDTQYF.

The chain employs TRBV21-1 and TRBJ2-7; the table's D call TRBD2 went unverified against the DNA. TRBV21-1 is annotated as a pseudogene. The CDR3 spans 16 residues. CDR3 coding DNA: TGTGCCAGCACCCCAGGGACTAGCGAAAAGACCTACGAGCAGTACTTC. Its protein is CASTPGTSEKTYEQYF.

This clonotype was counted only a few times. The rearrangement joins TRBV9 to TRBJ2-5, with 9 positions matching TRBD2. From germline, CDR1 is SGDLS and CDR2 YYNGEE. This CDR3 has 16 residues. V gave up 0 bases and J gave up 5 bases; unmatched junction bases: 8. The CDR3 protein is CASSVGSGGPGETQYF. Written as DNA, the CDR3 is TGTGCCAGCAGCGTAGGGAGCGGGGGGCCGGGGGAGACCCAGTACTTC.

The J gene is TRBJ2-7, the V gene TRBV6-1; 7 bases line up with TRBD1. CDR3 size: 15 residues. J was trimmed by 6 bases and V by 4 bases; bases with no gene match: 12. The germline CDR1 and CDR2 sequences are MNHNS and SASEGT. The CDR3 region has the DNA TGTGCCAGCAGTGTATCACAGGGGTACGGGCGCGAGCAGTACTTC. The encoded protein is CASSVSQGYGREQYF.

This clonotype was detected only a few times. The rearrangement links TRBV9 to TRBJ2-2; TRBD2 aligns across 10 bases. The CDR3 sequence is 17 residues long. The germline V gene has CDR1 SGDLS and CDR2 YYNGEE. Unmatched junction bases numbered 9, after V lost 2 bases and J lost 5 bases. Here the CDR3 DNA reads TGTGCCAGCAGCGTTAAAGCGGGAGGGAGTTGGACCGGGGAGCTGTTTTTT. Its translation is CASSVKAGGSWTGELFF.

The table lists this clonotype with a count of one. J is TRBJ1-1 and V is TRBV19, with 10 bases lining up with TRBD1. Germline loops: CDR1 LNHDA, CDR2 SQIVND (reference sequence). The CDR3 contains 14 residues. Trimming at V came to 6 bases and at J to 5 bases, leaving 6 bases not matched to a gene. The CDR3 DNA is TGTGCCAGTAGCTCCGGGACAGGGGTAACTGAAGCTTTCTTT. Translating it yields CASSSGTGVTEAFF.

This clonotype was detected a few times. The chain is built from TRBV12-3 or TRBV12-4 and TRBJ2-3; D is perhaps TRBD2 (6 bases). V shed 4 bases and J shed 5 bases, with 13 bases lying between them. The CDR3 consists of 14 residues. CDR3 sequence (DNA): TGTGCCAGCAGTTCTCCGCGGGAAGTAGATACGCAGTATTTT. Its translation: CASSSPREVDTQYF.

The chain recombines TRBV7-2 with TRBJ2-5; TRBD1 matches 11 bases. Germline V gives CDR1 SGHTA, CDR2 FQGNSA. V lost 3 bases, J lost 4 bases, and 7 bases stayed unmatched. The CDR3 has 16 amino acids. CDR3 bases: TGTGCCAGCAGCTTCGGCGGACAGGGGGCAGGAGAGACCCAGTACTTC. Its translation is CASSFGGQGAGETQYF.

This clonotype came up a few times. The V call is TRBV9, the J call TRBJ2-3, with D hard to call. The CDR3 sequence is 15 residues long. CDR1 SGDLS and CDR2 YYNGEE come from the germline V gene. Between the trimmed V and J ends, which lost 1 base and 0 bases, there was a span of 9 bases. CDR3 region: CASSVRVGSTDTQYF. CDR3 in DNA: TGTGCCAGCAGCGTACGGGTCGGAAGCACAGATACGCAGTATTTT.

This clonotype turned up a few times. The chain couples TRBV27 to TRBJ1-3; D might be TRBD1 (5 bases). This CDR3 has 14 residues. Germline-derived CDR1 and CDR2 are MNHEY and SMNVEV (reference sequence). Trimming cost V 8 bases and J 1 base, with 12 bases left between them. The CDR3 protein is CASREGYSGNTIYF. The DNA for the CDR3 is TGTGCCAGCCGAGAGGGGTATTCTGGAAACACCATATATTTT.

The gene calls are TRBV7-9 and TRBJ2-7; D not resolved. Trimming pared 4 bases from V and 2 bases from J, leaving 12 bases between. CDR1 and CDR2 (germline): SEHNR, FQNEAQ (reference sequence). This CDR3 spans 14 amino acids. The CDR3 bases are TGTGCCAGCAGCTCCCGTGCCAGAGCCTACGAGCAGTACTTC. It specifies CASSSRARAYEQYF.

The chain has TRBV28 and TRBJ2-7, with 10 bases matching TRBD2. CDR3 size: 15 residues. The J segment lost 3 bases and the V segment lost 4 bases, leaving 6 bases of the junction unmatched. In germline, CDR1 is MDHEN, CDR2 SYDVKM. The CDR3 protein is CASSWKAGGGYEQYF. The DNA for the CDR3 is TGTGCCAGCAGTTGGAAAGCGGGAGGGGGCTACGAGCAGTACTTC.

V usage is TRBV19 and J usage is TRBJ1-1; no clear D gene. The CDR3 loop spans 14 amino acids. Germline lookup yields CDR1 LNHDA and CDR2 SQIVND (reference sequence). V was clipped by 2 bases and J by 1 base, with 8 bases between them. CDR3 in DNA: TGTGCCAGTAGTATAAGCAGACAGAACACTGAAGCTTTCTTT. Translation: CASSISRQNTEAFF. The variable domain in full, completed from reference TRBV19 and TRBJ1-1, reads DGGITQSPKYLFRKEGQNVTLSCEQNLNHDAMYWYRQDPGQGLRLIYYSQIVNDFQKGDIAEGYSVSREKKESFPLTVTSAQKNPTAFYLCASSISRQNTEAFFGQGTRLTVV.

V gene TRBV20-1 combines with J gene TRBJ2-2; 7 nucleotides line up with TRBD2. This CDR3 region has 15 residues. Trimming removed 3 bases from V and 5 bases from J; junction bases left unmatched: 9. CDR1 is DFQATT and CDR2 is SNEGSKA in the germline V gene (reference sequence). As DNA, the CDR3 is TGCAGTGCTAGGGAGGCGGGAGAGCGGACCGGGGAGCTGTTTTTT. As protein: CSAREAGERTGELFF.

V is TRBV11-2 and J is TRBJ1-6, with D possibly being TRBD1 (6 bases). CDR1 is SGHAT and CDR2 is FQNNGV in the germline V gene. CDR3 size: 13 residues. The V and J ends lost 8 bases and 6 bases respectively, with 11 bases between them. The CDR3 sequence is CASQGTLNSPLHF. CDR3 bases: TGTGCCAGCCAGGGGACTCTTAATTCACCCCTCCACTTT.

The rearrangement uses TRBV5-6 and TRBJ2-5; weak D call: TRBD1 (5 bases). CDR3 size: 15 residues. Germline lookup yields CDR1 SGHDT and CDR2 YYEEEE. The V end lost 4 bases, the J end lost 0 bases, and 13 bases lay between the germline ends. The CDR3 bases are TGTGCCAGCAGCCCCCTCAGGGATAACCAAGAGACCCAGTACTTC. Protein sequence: CASSPLRDNQETQYF.

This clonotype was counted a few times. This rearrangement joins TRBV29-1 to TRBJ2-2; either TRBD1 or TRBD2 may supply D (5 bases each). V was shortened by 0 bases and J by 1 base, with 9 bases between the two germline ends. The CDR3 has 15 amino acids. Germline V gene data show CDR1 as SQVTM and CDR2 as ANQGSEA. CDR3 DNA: TGCAGCGTTGAAGATGCAGGGAGGAACACCGGGGAGCTGTTTTTT. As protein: CSVEDAGRNTGELFF.

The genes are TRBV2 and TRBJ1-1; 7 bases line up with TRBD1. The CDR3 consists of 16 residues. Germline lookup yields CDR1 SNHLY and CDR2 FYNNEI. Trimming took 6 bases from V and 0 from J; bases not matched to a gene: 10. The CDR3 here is CASRDRTGDLNTEAFF. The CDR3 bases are TGTGCCAGCAGGGACCGGACAGGAGATTTGAACACTGAAGCTTTCTTT.

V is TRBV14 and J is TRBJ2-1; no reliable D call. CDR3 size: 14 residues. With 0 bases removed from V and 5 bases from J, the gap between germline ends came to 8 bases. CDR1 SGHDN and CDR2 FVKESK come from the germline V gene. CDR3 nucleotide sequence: TGTGCCAGCAGCCAAGAGATCTGGAACAATGAGCAGTTCTTC. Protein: CASSQEIWNNEQFF.